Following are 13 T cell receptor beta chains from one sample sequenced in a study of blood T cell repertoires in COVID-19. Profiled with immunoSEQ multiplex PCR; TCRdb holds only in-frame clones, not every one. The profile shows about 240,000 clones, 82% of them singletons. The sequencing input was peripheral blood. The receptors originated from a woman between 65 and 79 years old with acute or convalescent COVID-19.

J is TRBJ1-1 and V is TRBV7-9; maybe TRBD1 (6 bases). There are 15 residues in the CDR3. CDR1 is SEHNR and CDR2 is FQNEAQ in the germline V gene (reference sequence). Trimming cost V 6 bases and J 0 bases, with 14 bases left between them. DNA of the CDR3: TGTGCCAGCAGTGAACCAGGGACATTGAACACTGAAGCTTTCTTT. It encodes CASSEPGTLNTEAFF. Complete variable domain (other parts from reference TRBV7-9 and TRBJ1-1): DTGVSQNPRHKITKRGQNVTFRCDPISEHNRLYWYRQTLGQGPEFLTYFQNEAQLEKSRLLSDRFSAERPKGSFSTLEIQRTEQGDSAMYLCASSEPGTLNTEAFFGQGTRLTVV.

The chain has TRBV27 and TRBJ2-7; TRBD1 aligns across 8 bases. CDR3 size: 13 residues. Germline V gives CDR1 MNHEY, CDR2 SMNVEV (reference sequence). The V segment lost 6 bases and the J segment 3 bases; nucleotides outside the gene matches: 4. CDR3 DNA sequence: TGTGCCAGCAGATCACAGGGGGGCTACGAGCAGTACTTC. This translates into CASRSQGGYEQYF.

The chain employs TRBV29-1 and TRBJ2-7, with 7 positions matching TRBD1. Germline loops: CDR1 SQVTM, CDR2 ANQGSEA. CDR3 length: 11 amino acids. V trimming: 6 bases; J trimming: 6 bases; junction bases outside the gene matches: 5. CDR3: CSVAQGPEQYF. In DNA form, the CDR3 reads TGCAGCGTAGCACAGGGGCCCGAGCAGTACTTC.

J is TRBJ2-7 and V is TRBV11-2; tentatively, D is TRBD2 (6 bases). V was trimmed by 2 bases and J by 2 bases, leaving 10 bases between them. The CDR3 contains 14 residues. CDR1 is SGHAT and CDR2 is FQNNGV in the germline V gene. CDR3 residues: CASSLYRGTYEQYF. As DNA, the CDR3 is TGTGCCAGCAGCTTATACCGGGGGACCTACGAGCAGTACTTC.

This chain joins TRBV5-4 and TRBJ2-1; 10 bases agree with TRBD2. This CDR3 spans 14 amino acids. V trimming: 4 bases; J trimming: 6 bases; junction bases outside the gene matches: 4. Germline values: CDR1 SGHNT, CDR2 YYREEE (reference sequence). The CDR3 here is CASSPQRGGNEQFF. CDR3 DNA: TGTGCCAGCAGCCCTCAGCGGGGGGGCAATGAGCAGTTCTTC.

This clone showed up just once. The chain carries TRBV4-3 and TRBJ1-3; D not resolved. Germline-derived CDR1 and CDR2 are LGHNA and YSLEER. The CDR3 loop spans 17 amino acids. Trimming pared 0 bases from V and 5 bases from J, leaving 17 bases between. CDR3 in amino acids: CASSQEYETPIRNTIYF. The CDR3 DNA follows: TGCGCCAGCAGCCAAGAATACGAGACACCTATAAGAAACACCATATATTTT.

CDR3: CASSWGVLAGAPTGELFF. The CDR3 DNA reads as TGTGCCAGCAGCTGGGGGGTTCTAGCGGGGGCCCCCACCGGGGAGCTGTTTTTT. The gene calls are TRBV11-2 and TRBJ2-2; 10 bases line up with TRBD2. CDR1 is SGHAT, CDR2 FQNNGV, per germline. The CDR3 loop spans 18 amino acids. Trimming at V came to 4 bases and at J to 4 bases, leaving 12 bases not matched to a gene. The whole variable domain, remainder taken from reference TRBV11-2 and TRBJ2-2, is EAGVAQSPRYKIIEKRQSVAFWCNPISGHATLYWYQQILGQGPKLLIQFQNNGVVDDSQLPKDRFSAERLKGVDSTLKIQPAKLEDSAVYLCASSWGVLAGAPTGELFFGEGSRLTVL.

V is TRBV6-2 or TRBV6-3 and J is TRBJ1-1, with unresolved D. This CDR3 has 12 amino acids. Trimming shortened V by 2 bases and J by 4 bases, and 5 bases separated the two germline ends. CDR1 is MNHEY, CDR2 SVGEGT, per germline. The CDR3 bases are TGTGCCAGCAGTTACGGACTCACTGAAGCTTTCTTT. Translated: CASSYGLTEAFF.

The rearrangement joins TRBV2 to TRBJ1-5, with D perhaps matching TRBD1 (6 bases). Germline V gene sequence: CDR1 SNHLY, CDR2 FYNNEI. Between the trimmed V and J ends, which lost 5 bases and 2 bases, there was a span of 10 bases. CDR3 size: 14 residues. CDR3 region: CASSWGQGNQPQHF. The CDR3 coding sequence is TGTGCCAGCAGTTGGGGGCAGGGCAATCAGCCCCAGCATTTT.

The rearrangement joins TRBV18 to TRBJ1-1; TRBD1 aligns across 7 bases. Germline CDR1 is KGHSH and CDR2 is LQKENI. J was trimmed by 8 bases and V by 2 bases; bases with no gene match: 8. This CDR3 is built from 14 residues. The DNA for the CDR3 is TGTGCCAGCTCACCAAGAACAGGAGGGGGCGAAGCTTTCTTT. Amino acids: CASSPRTGGGEAFF.

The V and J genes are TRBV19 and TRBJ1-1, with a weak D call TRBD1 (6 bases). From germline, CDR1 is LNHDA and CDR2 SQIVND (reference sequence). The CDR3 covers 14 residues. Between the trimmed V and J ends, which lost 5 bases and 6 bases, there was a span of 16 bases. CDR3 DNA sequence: TGTGCCAGTAGTCCTCGACAGGCCCACGCTGAAGCTTTCTTT. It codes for CASSPRQAHAEAFF. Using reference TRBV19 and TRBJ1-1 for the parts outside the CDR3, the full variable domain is DGGITQSPKYLFRKEGQNVTLSCEQNLNHDAMYWYRQDPGQGLRLIYYSQIVNDFQKGDIAEGYSVSREKKESFPLTVTSAQKNPTAFYLCASSPRQAHAEAFFGQGTRLTVV.

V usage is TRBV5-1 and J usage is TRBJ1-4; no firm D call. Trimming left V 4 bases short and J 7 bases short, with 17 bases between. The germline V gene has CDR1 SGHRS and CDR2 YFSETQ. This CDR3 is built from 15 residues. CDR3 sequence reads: CASSPETRRGEKLFF. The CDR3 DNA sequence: TGCGCCAGCAGCCCGGAGACAAGGCGGGGTGAAAAACTGTTTTTT. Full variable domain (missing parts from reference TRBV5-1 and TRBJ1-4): KAGVTQTPRYLIKTRGQQVTLSCSPISGHRSVSWYQQTPGQGLQFLFEYFSETQRNKGNFPGRFSGRQFSNSRSEMNVSTLELGDSALYLCASSPETRRGEKLFFGSGTQLSVL.

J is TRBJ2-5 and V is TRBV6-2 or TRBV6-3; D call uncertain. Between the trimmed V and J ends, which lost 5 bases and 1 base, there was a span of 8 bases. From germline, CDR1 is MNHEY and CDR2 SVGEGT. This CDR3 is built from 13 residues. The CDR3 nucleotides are TGTGCCAGCAGTGCGACATCCCAAGAGACCCAGTACTTC. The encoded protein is CASSATSQETQYF.